This T cell receptor beta chain was captured in a study of human T cells and chemical hapten exposure. MiXCR was run by TCRdb on the RACE reads, yielding one entry per CDR3 protein. The table lists more than 35,000 distinct CDR3 sequences, approximately 6.3% of them singletons. Time point defined: patch test 1, 2 weeks after DPC sensitization. Treatment reported: therapeutic diphenylcyclopropenone sensitization with weekly scalp DPC. Someone pulled total RNA out of unfractionated whole blood. Blood collection happened ahead of applying each patch test. The germline gives CDR1 SGHRS, CDR2 YFSETQ. The germline V and J ends were trimmed by 0 bases and 2 bases, with 13 bases remaining between them. The CDR3 is made up of 16 amino acids. The sample holds a few counts of this clonotype.

This TCR came from a woman aged 25 to 39 with alopecia areata. Some clones in this sample may be carry-over from other donors' samples. Sequences were derived from whole blood, sampled in connection with sensitization to the hapten diphenylcyclopropenone (DPC). The chain combines TRBV5-1 with TRBJ2-3, with D perhaps matching TRBD1 (6 bases). CDR3: CASSLGLAGDTDTQYF. The CDR3 nucleotides read TGCGCCAGCAGCTTGGGACTGGCAGGGGACACAGATACGCAGTATTTT.